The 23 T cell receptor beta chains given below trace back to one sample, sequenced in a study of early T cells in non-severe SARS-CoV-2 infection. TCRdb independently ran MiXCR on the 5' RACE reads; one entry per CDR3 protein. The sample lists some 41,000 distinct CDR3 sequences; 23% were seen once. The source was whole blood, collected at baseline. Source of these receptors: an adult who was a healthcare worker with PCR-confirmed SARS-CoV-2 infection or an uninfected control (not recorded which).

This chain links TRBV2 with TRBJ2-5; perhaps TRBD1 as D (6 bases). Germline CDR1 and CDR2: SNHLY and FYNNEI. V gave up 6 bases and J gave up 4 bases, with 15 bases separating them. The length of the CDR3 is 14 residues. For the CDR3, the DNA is TGTGCCAGCAGCTCCCTAACAGGGCTAGAGACCCAGTACTTC. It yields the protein CASSSLTGLETQYF.

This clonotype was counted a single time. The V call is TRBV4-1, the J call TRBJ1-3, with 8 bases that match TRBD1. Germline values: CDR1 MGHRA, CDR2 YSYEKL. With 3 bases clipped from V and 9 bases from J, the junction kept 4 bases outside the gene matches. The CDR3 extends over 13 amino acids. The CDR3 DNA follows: TGCGCCAGCAGCCAGGACAGGGTCGGCACCATATATTTT. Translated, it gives CASSQDRVGTIYF.

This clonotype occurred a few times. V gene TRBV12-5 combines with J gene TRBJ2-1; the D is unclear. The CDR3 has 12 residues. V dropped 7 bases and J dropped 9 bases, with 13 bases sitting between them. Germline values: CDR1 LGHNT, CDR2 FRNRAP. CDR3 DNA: TGTGCTAGTGTCTTGGTATCTAGTGAGCAGTTCTTC. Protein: CASVLVSSEQFF. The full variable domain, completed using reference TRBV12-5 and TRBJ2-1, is DARVTQTPRHKVTEMGQEVTMRCQPILGHNTVFWYRQTMMQGLELLAYFRNRAPLDDSGMPKDRFSAEMPDATLATLKIQPSEPRDSAVYFCASVLVSSEQFFGPGTRLTVL.

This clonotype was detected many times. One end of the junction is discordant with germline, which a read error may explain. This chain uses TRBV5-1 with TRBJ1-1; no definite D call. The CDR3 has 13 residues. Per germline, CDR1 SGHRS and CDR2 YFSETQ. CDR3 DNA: TGTGCCAGCAGCTTAGGAGTGAACACTGAAGCTTTCTTT. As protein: CASSLGVNTEAFF.

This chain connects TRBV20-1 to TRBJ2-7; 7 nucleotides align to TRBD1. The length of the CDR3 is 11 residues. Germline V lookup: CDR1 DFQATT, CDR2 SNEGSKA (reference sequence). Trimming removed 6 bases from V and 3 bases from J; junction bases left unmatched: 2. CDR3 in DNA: TGCAGTGCAAGGACAGGCTACGAGCAGTACTTC. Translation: CSARTGYEQYF.

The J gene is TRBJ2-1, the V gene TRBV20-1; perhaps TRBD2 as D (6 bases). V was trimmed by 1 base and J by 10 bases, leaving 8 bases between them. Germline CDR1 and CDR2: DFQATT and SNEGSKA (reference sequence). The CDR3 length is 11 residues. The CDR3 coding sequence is TGCAGTGCTAGAGCCCGGGAGGAGCAGTTCTTC. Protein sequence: CSARAREEQFF.

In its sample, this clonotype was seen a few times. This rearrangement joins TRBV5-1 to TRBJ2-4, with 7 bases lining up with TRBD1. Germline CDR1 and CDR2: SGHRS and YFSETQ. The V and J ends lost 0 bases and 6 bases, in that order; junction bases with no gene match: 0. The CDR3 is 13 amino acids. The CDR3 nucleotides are TGCGCCAGCAGCTTGGGACAGGGAAACATTCAGTACTTC. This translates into CASSLGQGNIQYF.

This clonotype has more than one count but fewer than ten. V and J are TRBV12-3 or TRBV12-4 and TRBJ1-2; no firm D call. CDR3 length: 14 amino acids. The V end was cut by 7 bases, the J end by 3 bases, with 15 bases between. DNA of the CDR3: TGTGCCAGCACTTCCGGAGCCTCGGACTATGGCTACACCTTC. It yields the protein CASTSGASDYGYTF.

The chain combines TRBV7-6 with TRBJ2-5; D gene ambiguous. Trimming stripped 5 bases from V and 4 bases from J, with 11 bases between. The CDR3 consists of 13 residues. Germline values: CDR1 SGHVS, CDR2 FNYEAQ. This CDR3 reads CASSPRHGETQYF. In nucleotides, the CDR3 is TGTGCCAGCAGCCCCCGGCACGGAGAGACCCAGTACTTC.

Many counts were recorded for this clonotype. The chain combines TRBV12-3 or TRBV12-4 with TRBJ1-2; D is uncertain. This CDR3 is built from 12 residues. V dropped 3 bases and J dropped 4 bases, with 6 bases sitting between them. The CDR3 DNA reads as TGTGCCAGCAGTTTCGACCTCTATGGCTACACCTTC. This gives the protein CASSFDLYGYTF.

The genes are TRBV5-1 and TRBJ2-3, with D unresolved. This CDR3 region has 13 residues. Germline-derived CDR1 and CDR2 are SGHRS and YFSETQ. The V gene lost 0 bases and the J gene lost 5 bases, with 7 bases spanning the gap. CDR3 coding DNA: TGCGCCAGCAGCTTGGTTCCGGGAGATACGCAGTATTTT. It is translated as CASSLVPGDTQYF. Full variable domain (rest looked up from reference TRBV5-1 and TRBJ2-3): KAGVTQTPRYLIKTRGQQVTLSCSPISGHRSVSWYQQTPGQGLQFLFEYFSETQRNKGNFPGRFSGRQFSNSRSEMNVSTLELGDSALYLCASSLVPGDTQYFGPGTRLTVL.

The CDR3 DNA sequence: TGTGCCAGCAGCTTAGACAGGGCAACTAATGAAAAACTGTTTTTT. This translates into CASSLDRATNEKLFF. This chain uses TRBV11-2 with TRBJ1-4; possibly TRBD1 for D (5 bases). Trimming shortened V by 0 bases and J by 0 bases, and 5 bases separated the two germline ends. From germline, CDR1 is SGHAT and CDR2 FQNNGV. This CDR3 comprises 15 residues.

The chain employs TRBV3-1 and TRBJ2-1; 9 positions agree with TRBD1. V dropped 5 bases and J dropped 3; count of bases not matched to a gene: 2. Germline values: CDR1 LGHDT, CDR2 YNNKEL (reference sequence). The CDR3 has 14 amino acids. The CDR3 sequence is CASSTGQGYNEQFF. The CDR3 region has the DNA TGTGCCAGCAGCACGGGACAGGGCTACAATGAGCAGTTCTTC.

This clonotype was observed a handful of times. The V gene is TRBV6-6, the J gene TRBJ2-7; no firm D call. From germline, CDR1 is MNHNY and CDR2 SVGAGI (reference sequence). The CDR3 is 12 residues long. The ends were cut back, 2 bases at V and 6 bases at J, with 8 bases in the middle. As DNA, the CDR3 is TGTGCCAGCAGTTACGGTAGGTCCGAGCAGTACTTC. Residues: CASSYGRSEQYF.

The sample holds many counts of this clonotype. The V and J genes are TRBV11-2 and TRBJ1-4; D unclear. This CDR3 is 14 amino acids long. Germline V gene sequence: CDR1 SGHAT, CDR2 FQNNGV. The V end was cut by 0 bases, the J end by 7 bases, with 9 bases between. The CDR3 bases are TGTGCCAGCAGCTTAGATCTTAACAGTGAAAAACTGTTTTTT. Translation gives CASSLDLNSEKLFF. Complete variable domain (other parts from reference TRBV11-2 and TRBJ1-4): EAGVAQSPRYKIIEKRQSVAFWCNPISGHATLYWYQQILGQGPKLLIQFQNNGVVDDSQLPKDRFSAERLKGVDSTLKIQPAKLEDSAVYLCASSLDLNSEKLFFGSGTQLSVL.

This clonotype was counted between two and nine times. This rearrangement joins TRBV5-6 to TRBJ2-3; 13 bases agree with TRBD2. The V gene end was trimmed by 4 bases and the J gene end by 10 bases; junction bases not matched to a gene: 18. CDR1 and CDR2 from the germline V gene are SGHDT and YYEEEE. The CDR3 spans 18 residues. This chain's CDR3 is CASSAGTSGDQRKRAQYF. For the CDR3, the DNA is TGTGCCAGCAGCGCGGGGACTAGCGGGGACCAACGGAAAAGGGCGCAGTATTTT.

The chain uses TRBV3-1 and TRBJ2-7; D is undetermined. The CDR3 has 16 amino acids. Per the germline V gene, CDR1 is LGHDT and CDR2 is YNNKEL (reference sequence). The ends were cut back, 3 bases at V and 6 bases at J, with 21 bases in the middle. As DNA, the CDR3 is TGTGCCAGCAGCCAGAGGCTTAGTTCCCGGGCGATCGAGCAGTACTTC. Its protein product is CASSQRLSSRAIEQYF.

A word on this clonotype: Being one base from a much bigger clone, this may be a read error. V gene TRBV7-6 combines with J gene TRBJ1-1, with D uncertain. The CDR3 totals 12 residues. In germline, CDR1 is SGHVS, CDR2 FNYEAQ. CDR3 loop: CVSTSVVTEAFF. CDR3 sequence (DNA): TGTGTCAGCACCTCGGTCGTCACTGAAGCTTTCTTT.

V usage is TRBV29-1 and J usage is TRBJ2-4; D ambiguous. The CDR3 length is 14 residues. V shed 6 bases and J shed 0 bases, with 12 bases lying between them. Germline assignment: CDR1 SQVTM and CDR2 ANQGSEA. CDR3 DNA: TGCAGCGTCCGCTCCCAGTTAGCCAAAAACATTCAGTACTTC. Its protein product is CSVRSQLAKNIQYF.

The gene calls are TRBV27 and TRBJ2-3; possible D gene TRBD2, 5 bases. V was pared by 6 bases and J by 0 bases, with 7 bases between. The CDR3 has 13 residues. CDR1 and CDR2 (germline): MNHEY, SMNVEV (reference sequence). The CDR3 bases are TGTGCCAGCAGGGGGAGAAGCACAGATACGCAGTATTTT. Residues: CASRGRSTDTQYF.

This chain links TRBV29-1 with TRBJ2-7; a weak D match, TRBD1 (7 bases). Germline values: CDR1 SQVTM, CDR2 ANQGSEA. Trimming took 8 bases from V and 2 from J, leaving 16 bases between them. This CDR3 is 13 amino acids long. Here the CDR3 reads CSTGGTATYEQYF. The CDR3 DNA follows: TGCAGCACCGGCGGGACAGCCACCTACGAGCAGTACTTC.

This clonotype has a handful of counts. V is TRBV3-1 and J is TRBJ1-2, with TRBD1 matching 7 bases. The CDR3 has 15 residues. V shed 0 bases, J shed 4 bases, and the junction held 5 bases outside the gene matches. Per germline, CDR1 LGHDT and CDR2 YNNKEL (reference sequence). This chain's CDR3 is CASSQDPGQSYGYTF. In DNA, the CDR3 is TGTGCCAGCAGCCAAGATCCGGGACAGAGCTATGGCTACACCTTC.

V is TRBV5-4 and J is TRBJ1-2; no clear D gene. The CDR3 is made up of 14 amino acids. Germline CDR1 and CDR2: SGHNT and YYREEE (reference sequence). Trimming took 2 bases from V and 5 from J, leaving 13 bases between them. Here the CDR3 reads CASSFQDSLYGYTF. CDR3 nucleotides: TGTGCCAGCAGCTTCCAGGACTCATTATATGGCTACACCTTC.